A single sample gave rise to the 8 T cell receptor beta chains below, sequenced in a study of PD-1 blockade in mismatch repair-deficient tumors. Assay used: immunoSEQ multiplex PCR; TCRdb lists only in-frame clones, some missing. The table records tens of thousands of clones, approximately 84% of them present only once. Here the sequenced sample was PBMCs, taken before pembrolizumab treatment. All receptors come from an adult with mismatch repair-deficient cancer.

CDR3 DNA: TGTGCCAGCAGCCCTCCCGGGACTAGCGTGTACAATGAGCAGTTCTTC. Its protein product is CASSPPGTSVYNEQFF. The chain joins TRBV7-3 to TRBJ2-1, with 10 bases identical to TRBD2. The junction had 8 bases not matched to a gene; V was cut back by 5 bases and J by 4 bases. Per germline, CDR1 SGHTA and CDR2 FQGTGA. CDR3 length: 16 amino acids.

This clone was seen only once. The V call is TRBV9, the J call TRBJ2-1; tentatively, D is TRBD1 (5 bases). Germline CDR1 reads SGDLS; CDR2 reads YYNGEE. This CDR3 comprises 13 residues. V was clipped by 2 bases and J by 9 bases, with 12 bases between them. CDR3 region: CASSVQGGTEQFF. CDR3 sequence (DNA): TGTGCCAGCAGCGTCCAGGGTGGAACTGAGCAGTTCTTC.

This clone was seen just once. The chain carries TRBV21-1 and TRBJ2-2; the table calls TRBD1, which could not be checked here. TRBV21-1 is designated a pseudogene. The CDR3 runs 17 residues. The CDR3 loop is CASSKRGAGGISGELFF. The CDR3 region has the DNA TGTGCCAGCAGCAAAAGGGGAGCAGGGGGTATCAGCGGGGAGCTGTTTTTT.

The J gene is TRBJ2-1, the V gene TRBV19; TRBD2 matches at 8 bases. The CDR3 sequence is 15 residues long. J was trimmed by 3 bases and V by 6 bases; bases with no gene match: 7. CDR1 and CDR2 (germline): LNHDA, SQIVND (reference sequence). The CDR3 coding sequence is TGTGCCAGTAGAACAACACTAGCGGACTACAATGAGCAGTTCTTC. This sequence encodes CASRTTLADYNEQFF.

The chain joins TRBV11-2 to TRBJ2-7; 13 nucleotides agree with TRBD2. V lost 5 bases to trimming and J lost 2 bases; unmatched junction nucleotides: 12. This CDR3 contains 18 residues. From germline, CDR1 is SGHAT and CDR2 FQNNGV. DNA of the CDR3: TGTGCCAGCAGCCTTGGACTAGCGGGAGTAGCCATAACCTACGAGCAGTACTTC. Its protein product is CASSLGLAGVAITYEQYF.

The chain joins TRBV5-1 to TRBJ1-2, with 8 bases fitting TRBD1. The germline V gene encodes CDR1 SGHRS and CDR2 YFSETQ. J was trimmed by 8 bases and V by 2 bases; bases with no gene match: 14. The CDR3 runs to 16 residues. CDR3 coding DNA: TGCGCCAGCAGCTTAGTCAGGGGGCAGGCCTCAAGGGGCTACACCTTC. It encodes CASSLVRGQASRGYTF.

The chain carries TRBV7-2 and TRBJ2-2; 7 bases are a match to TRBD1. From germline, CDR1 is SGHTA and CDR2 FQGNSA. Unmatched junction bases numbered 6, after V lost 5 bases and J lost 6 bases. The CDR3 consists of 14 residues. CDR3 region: CASSLTGVAGELFF. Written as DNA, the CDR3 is TGTGCCAGCAGCCTAACAGGGGTGGCCGGGGAGCTGTTTTTT.

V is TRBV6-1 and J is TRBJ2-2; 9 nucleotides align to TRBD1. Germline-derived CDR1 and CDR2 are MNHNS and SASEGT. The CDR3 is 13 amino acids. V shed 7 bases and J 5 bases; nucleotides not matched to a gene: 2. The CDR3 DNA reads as TGTGCCAGCAAGGGACAGGGTACCGGGGAGCTGTTTTTT. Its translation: CASKGQGTGELFF.